Sequencing of this T cell receptor beta chain was carried out in a study of shared clonotypes between healthy human individuals. Broader study findings: Rarefaction showed that sequencing of sorted subsets was incomplete (despite large depth). Sharing across four donors was highest in naive CD4 (roughly 5%) and lowest in memory CD8 (roughly 0.4%).

Germline CDR1 and CDR2: SEHNR and FQNEAQ (reference sequence). The CDR3 consists of 18 residues. The V segment lost 3 bases and the J segment 10 bases; nucleotides outside the gene matches: 22. Several immunoSEQ plates received, in even portions, the genomic DNA of each subset. Profiled with immunoSEQ multiplex PCR; TCRdb holds only in-frame clones, not every one. The sample contains around 690,000 clones, 90% of which appear only once. Notes on this clone: Its target is unknown.

The chain has TRBV7-9 and TRBJ1-1; 8 bases line up with TRBD1. The sequenced material came from memory CD8+ T cells from PBMCs. Stated subset: CD45RO+ cells pooled with CCR7-negative TemRA cells. The sequence came from a man in his late teens or twenties in good health. Some clones in this sample may be carry-over from other donors' samples. The CDR3 nucleotides read TGTGCCAGCAGCTTTCTCGGGCAGGGGGCAGGAATTTATCCTCCAGCTTTCTTT. Protein product: CASSFLGQGAGIYPPAFF.